The 8 T cell receptor beta chains below were found in one sample sequenced in a study of blood T cells in healthy people across ages. With a J-beta primer mix and a sample-barcoded 5' primer, a second PCR ran about 7 to 12 cycles. MiXCR, applied by TCRdb to the 5' RACE reads, yields one record per CDR3 protein. Of around 690,000 distinct CDR3 sequences in the sample, around 54% are singletons; the top ten hold more than 35%. Sequences were obtained from blood. The origin of the receptors is a man in his fifties or sixties in good health.

The genes are TRBV20-1 and TRBJ1-1, with a tentative D call TRBD1 (5 bases). Germline assignment: CDR1 DFQATT and CDR2 SNEGSKA (reference sequence). The CDR3 loop spans 15 amino acids. With 7 bases removed from V and 3 bases from J, the gap between germline ends came to 21 bases. The CDR3 loop is CSVAPDGRGYTEAFF. The CDR3 DNA reads TGCAGTGTCGCCCCGGATGGGAGGGGATACACTGAAGCTTTCTTT.

V gene TRBV7-9 combines with J gene TRBJ2-2, with D maybe TRBD1 (5 bases). CDR1 is SEHNR, CDR2 FQNEAQ, per germline (reference sequence). CDR3 length equals 15 residues. Between the trimmed V and J ends, which lost 1 base and 5 bases, there was a span of 11 bases. CDR3 region: CASSLEAGKTGELFF. In nucleotides, the CDR3 is TGTGCCAGCAGCTTAGAAGCAGGGAAAACCGGGGAGCTGTTTTTT.

CDR3 residues: CASSYSIPGVGNEQFF. Here the CDR3 DNA reads TGTGCCAGCAGTTACTCGATTCCAGGGGTGGGCAATGAGCAGTTCTTC. The rearrangement uses TRBV6-5 and TRBJ2-1, with D tentatively TRBD1 (6 bases). The CDR3 contains 16 residues. The V gene's germline CDR1 is MNHEY and CDR2 SVGAGI. The V end lost 0 bases, the J end lost 6 bases, and 15 bases lay between the germline ends.

This rearrangement joins TRBV28 to TRBJ1-5; 10 bases map to TRBD1. There are 15 residues in the CDR3. Germline V gene data show CDR1 as MDHEN and CDR2 as SYDVKM. V trimming: 5 bases; J trimming: 6 bases; junction bases outside the gene matches: 7. The CDR3 coding sequence is TGTGCCAGCAGTCCTCCGGGACAGGGGTTTCAGCCCCAGCATTTT. This translates into CASSPPGQGFQPQHF.

The chain combines TRBV7-4 with TRBJ2-7; no clear D. With 4 bases removed from V and 0 bases from J, the gap between germline ends came to 25 bases. The CDR3 has 19 amino acids. From germline, CDR1 is SGHVT and CDR2 SQSDAQ. The CDR3 DNA sequence: TGTGCCAGCAGCTCCGTGGTTAGGGTTCTAGTGGGTCACTCCTACGAGCAGTACTTC. Translated, it gives CASSSVVRVLVGHSYEQYF.

This chain joins TRBV7-2 and TRBJ1-6; D is unresolved. The length of the CDR3 is 15 residues. The V gene's germline CDR1 is SGHTA and CDR2 FQGNSA. The ends were cut back, 2 bases at V and 2 bases at J, with 7 bases in the middle. CDR3 sequence: CASSLRDTYNSPLHF. CDR3 nucleotides: TGTGCCAGCAGCTTAAGGGATACCTATAATTCACCCCTCCACTTT.

The chain has TRBV5-1 and TRBJ1-4; D is uncertain. Germline V gene sequence: CDR1 SGHRS, CDR2 YFSETQ. The CDR3 length is 14 residues. Trimming took 6 bases from V and 0 from J, leaving 9 bases between them. The CDR3 sequence: CASTRGTTNEKLFF. The CDR3 coding sequence is TGCGCCAGCACCCGCGGGACAACTAATGAAAAACTGTTTTTT.

This clonotype was seen a handful of times. This chain joins TRBV2 and TRBJ1-1; perhaps TRBD1 as D (6 bases). Looked up from germline, CDR1 is SNHLY and CDR2 is FYNNEI. The CDR3 has 17 residues. Trimming pared 3 bases from V and 4 bases from J, leaving 21 bases between. CDR3 amino acids: CASSERRGGGGITEAFF. Here the CDR3 DNA reads TGTGCCAGCAGTGAGAGGCGTGGAGGGGGTGGTATCACTGAAGCTTTCTTT.